This T cell receptor beta chain appears in the sequencing data of a study of control samples from healthy donors and cancer patients. Assay: immunoSEQ multiplex PCR; the TCRdb copy retains only in-frame clones and omits some. This sample carries 60,000 to 75,000 clones, around 90% of them seen once, and the ten largest clones take around 5.5%. Trimming stripped 5 bases from V and 9 bases from J, with 11 bases between. The CDR3 covers 13 residues. Germline lookup yields CDR1 KGHSH and CDR2 LQKENI. V usage is TRBV18 and J usage is TRBJ1-6, with D possibly TRBD1 on 6 matching bases. Sequenced material: PBMCs. This TCR was sampled from a man in his 60s with colorectal cancer. The CDR3 DNA sequence: TGTGCCAGCTCATCTGGAGGGGGTTCACCCCTCCACTTT. Translated: CASSSGGGSPLHF.